Below are 21 T cell receptor beta chains sequenced from a single sample in a study of Graves' ophthalmopathy and Graves' hyperthyroidism (dated by TCRdb to the late 2010s). TCRdb names Illumina HiSeq 2000 as the instrument used. TCR beta CDR3 regions were amplified from RNA transcripts for repertoire sequencing. The first round of RT-PCR was done with HTBI primers and the Qiagen OneStep RT-PCR kit, and was followed by a second round of multiplex PCR, then size selection and purification. Through fastp at Q25 and MiXCR, TCRdb rebuilt clones from the public reads, retaining in-frame beta chains. Each entry merges the rows of one CDR3 protein and shows their most common DNA and genes. This sample holds roughly 400,000 distinct CDR3 sequences; about 15% were observed only once. The leading ten clones occupy 2% to 2.5% of the sample. Sequencing input: peripheral blood. The receptors come from an adult woman with stable Graves' hyperthyroidism.

The V gene is TRBV6-5, the J gene TRBJ2-7; TRBD1 is a possible D gene (5 bases). Looked up from germline, CDR1 is MNHEY and CDR2 is SVGAGI. Trimming left V 4 bases short and J 0 bases short, with 10 bases between. The CDR3 totals 14 residues. This CDR3 reads CASSCRGYSYEQYF. CDR3 DNA: TGTGCCAGCAGTTGTAGGGGTTACTCCTACGAGCAGTACTTC.

The V and J genes are TRBV4-1 and TRBJ1-1, with D unresolved. CDR3 length: 11 amino acids. Germline V gene sequence: CDR1 MGHRA, CDR2 YSYEKL. Between the trimmed V and J ends, which lost 0 bases and 5 bases, there was a span of 1 base. CDR3 bases: TGCGCCAGCAGCCAAGATACTGAAGCTTTCTTT. This encodes CASSQDTEAFF.

The sample holds a few counts of this clonotype. J is TRBJ2-2 and V is TRBV29-1; D possibly corresponds to TRBD2 (6 bases). CDR3 length: 12 amino acids. CDR1 SQVTM and CDR2 ANQGSEA come from the germline V gene. The V end lost 4 bases, the J end lost 3 bases, and 6 bases lay between the germline ends. The chain's CDR3 is CSVGGDTGELFF. CDR3 coding DNA: TGCAGCGTTGGGGGGGACACCGGGGAGCTGTTTTTT.

The gene calls are TRBV18 and TRBJ1-2, with D unclear. The CDR3 runs 13 residues. V lost 3 bases, J lost 7 bases, and 12 bases lay in between. CDR1 KGHSH and CDR2 LQKENI come from the germline V gene. The CDR3 is CASSPISSGGYTF. CDR3 bases: TGTGCCAGCTCACCTATTTCTTCGGGTGGCTACACCTTC.

This clonotype appeared a few times. The V and J genes are TRBV10-2 and TRBJ2-7, with 10 bases aligning to TRBD2. With V trimmed by 7 bases and J by 2 bases, 5 bases remained unmatched. CDR3 size: 14 residues. Per germline, CDR1 WSHSY and CDR2 SAAADI. CDR3: CASKRTSGAYEQYF. The CDR3 DNA follows: TGCGCCAGCAAACGGACTAGCGGAGCCTACGAGCAGTACTTC.

This clonotype was seen many times. The rearrangement uses TRBV2 and TRBJ1-1; unclear D gene. The CDR3 length is 11 residues. CDR1 and CDR2 (germline): SNHLY, FYNNEI. V dropped 7 bases and J dropped 7 bases, with 10 bases sitting between them. This CDR3 is CASTPGIEAFF. The CDR3 DNA reads as TGTGCCAGCACCCCCGGTATTGAAGCTTTCTTT.

Concerning this clonotype itself: Being one base from a much bigger clone, this may be a read error. The chain links TRBV7-2 to TRBJ2-5; D unresolved. CDR1 is SGHTA, CDR2 FQGNSA, per germline. The CDR3 sequence is 13 residues long. The CDR3 spells CASRAPDQVTQYF. DNA for the CDR3: TGTGCCAGCAGGGCCCCCGACCAAGTGACCCAGTACTTC.

This clonotype was observed many times. V is TRBV20-1 and J is TRBJ2-5, with D unclear. CDR3 size: 11 residues. Trimming removed 6 bases from V and 4 bases from J, with 9 bases in between. Germline V gene lookup returns CDR1 DFQATT and CDR2 SNEGSKA (reference sequence). In DNA form, the CDR3 reads TGCAGTGCCCTCGGTTCAGAGACCCAGTACTTC. Amino acids: CSALGSETQYF.

This clonotype was observed at least ten times. The rearrangement joins TRBV12-3 or TRBV12-4 to TRBJ1-2; tentatively, D is TRBD1 (5 bases). This CDR3 has 13 amino acids. V was pared by 6 bases and J by 3 bases, with 11 bases between. The CDR3 nucleotides read TGTGCCAGCAGCCTAGAGACAGACTATGGCTACACCTTC. This gives the protein CASSLETDYGYTF.

This clonotype was seen many times. The chain recombines TRBV4-2 with TRBJ2-5, with 8 bases fitting TRBD1. The trim removed 0 bases at V and 3 bases at J, leaving 0 bases unmatched. Germline V gene lookup returns CDR1 LGHNA and CDR2 YNFKEQ. The CDR3 loop spans 14 amino acids. The CDR3 reads CASSQEGQEETQYF. The CDR3 DNA reads TGTGCCAGCAGCCAAGAGGGACAGGAAGAGACCCAGTACTTC.

This clonotype was observed at least ten times. This chain links TRBV14 with TRBJ2-7; 7 bases map to TRBD2. Germline lookup yields CDR1 SGHDN and CDR2 FVKESK. V lost 3 bases and J lost 2; bases outside the gene matches: 7. The length of the CDR3 is 15 residues. In DNA, the CDR3 is TGTGCCAGCAGCCAGTCTCTAGCGGTTCCCTACGAGCAGTACTTC. Translating gives CASSQSLAVPYEQYF. Together with reference TRBV14 and TRBJ2-7, the CDR3 gives the full variable domain: EAGVTQFPSHSVIEKGQTVTLRCDPISGHDNLYWYRRVMGKEIKFLLHFVKESKQDESGMPNNRFLAERTGGTYSTLKVQPAELEDSGVYFCASSQSLAVPYEQYFGPGTRLTVT.

This clonotype was observed a few times. This chain joins TRBV10-3 and TRBJ2-5, with D unresolved. This CDR3 has 13 amino acids. Deletions cut 3 bases from V and 4 bases from J, with 9 bases between. Germline loops: CDR1 ENHRY, CDR2 SYGVKD. The CDR3 sequence is CAISDGPAETQYF. The CDR3 DNA sequence: TGTGCCATCAGTGACGGGCCAGCAGAGACCCAGTACTTC.

The V gene is TRBV12-3 or TRBV12-4, the J gene TRBJ2-7, with D unclear. V was shortened by 3 bases and J by 3 bases, with 12 bases between the two germline ends. The CDR3 contains 14 residues. The CDR3 sequence: CASSLDGPFYEQYF. In DNA, the CDR3 is TGTGCCAGCAGTTTGGACGGACCATTCTACGAGCAGTACTTC.

The chain combines TRBV18 with TRBJ2-5; 7 nucleotides agree with TRBD1. CDR3 size: 15 residues. Trimming at V came to 4 bases and at J to 1 base, leaving 6 bases not matched to a gene. The germline gives CDR1 KGHSH, CDR2 LQKENI. Written as DNA, the CDR3 is TGTGCCAGCTCACAAGACACAGGGGCCCAAGAGACCCAGTACTTC. Its translation: CASSQDTGAQETQYF.

This clonotype has ten or more counts. The CDR3 coding sequence is TGTGCCAGCAGGAGGGGACAGGCGGGGAAAAACATTCAGTACTTC. Protein sequence: CASRRGQAGKNIQYF. The chain combines TRBV6-1 with TRBJ2-4; 8 bases fit TRBD1. The CDR3 runs to 15 residues. The V gene end was trimmed by 6 bases and the J gene end by 4 bases; junction bases not matched to a gene: 8. CDR1 and CDR2 (germline): MNHNS, SASEGT.

This rearrangement joins TRBV12-3 or TRBV12-4 to TRBJ1-1; D gene uncertain. CDR3 length: 13 amino acids. Between the trimmed V and J ends, which lost 7 bases and 5 bases, there was a span of 14 bases. The CDR3 sequence: CASTLYEGTEAFF. The CDR3, as DNA: TGTGCCAGCACCCTTTACGAGGGTACTGAAGCTTTCTTT.

This clonotype occurred many times. This chain connects TRBV20-1 to TRBJ1-1; D gene uncertain. There are 14 residues in the CDR3. V lost 0 bases, J lost 1 base, and 9 bases lay in between. Germline lookup yields CDR1 DFQATT and CDR2 SNEGSKA (reference sequence). This CDR3 reads CSARDYRGNTEAFF. The CDR3 DNA follows: TGCAGTGCTAGAGATTATCGGGGGAACACTGAAGCTTTCTTT.

About this clonotype: This could be a read error, since a much larger clone is one nucleotide away. V and J are TRBV28 and TRBJ2-7; TRBD2 agrees at 13 bases. Germline V gene sequence: CDR1 MDHEN, CDR2 SYDVKM. There are 17 residues in the CDR3. CDR3 amino acids: CASSPELAGGPYDDQYF. As DNA, the CDR3 is TGTGCCAGCAGCCCCGAACTAGCGGGAGGGCCCTATGACGATCAGTACTTC.

Only a few counts were recorded for this clonotype. This chain links TRBV18 with TRBJ1-1; D is ambiguous. The germline V gene has CDR1 KGHSH and CDR2 LQKENI. The CDR3 extends over 14 amino acids. Trimming cost V 6 bases and J 1 base, with 12 bases left between them. DNA of the CDR3: TGTGCCAGCTCCCCGGATGGTCAGAACACTGAAGCTTTCTTT. Protein product: CASSPDGQNTEAFF.

This chain uses TRBV29-1 with TRBJ2-5; D is perhaps TRBD2 (6 bases). Deletions cut 0 bases from V and 4 bases from J, with 18 bases between. The germline V gene encodes CDR1 SQVTM and CDR2 ANQGSEA. This CDR3 has 16 amino acids. In DNA form, the CDR3 reads TGCAGCGTTGAAGACCCCGGGACTTTAAGGAGAGAGACCCAGTACTTC. Translated, it gives CSVEDPGTLRRETQYF. Based on the CDR3 plus reference TRBV29-1 and TRBJ2-5, the full variable domain is SAVISQKPSRDICQRGTSLTIQCQVDSQVTMMFWYRQQPGQSLTLIATANQGSEATYESGFVIDKFPISRPNLTFSTLTVSNMSPEDSSIYLCSVEDPGTLRRETQYFGPGTRLLVL.

The chain employs TRBV6-1 and TRBJ2-7; D may be TRBD1 (6 bases). Germline CDR1 and CDR2: MNHNS and SASEGT. Between the trimmed V and J ends, which lost 6 bases and 4 bases, there was a span of 13 bases. This CDR3 is built from 13 residues. Here the CDR3 DNA reads TGTGCCAGCAGGTGGGACACTAATTACGAGCAGTACTTC. Protein: CASRWDTNYEQYF.